These 25 T cell receptor beta chains came from one sample sequenced in a study of shared clonotypes between healthy human individuals. Repertoires were generated with immunoSEQ multiplex PCR, while TCRdb's copy carries only in-frame clones and drops some. The sample contains about 2,500,000 clones, approximately 90% of which appear only once. The sequenced sample was naive CD4+ T cells sorted from blood. The subset is: CD45RA+ positively selected. These receptors were obtained from a man aged 18 to 35 in good health.

The CDR3 is CAWSVHSGVTSYEQYF. For the CDR3, the DNA is TGTGCCTGGAGTGTACATTCGGGCGTGACCTCCTACGAGCAGTACTTC. The V call is TRBV30, the J call TRBJ2-7; D is unclear. Germline lookup yields CDR1 GTSNPN and CDR2 SVGIG (reference sequence). The CDR3 sequence is 16 residues long. Trimming pared 0 bases from V and 0 bases from J, leaving 15 bases between.

The chain carries TRBV2 and TRBJ2-3; D might be TRBD1 (6 bases). Trimming cost V 4 bases and J 2 bases, with 13 bases left between them. The germline gives CDR1 SNHLY, CDR2 FYNNEI. The CDR3 runs 15 residues. The CDR3 here is CASSAQGSPTDTQYF. The CDR3 DNA reads TGTGCCAGCAGTGCACAGGGTTCCCCCACAGATACGCAGTATTTT.

V and J are TRBV11-3 and TRBJ2-2; D is ambiguous. Trimming took 0 bases from V and 5 from J, leaving 16 bases between them. This CDR3 has 17 amino acids. CDR1 is SGHNT and CDR2 is YENEEA in the germline V gene. DNA for the CDR3: TGTGCCAGCAGCTTAGATGGGTTGGCGGCAGCGACCGGGGAGCTGTTTTTT. Encoded protein: CASSLDGLAAATGELFF. Drawing the rest from reference TRBV11-3 and TRBJ2-2, the complete variable domain is EAGVVQSPRYKIIEKKQPVAFWCNPISGHNTLYWYLQNLGQGPELLIRYENEEAVDDSQLPKDRFSAERLKGVDSTLKIQPAELGDSAVYLCASSLDGLAAATGELFFGEGSRLTVL.

Note on this clone: The sample holds other DNA sequences that translate to the same CDR3. J is TRBJ2-7 and V is TRBV5-1; TRBD1 matches at 7 bases. This CDR3 comprises 14 residues. Germline trimming cut 4 bases from V and 2 bases from J; bases unmatched to any gene: 6. In germline, CDR1 is SGHRS, CDR2 YFSETQ. In DNA, the CDR3 is TGCGCCAGCAGCCTAACAGGGGTGACCTACGAGCAGTACTTC. Protein sequence: CASSLTGVTYEQYF.

This chain uses TRBV6-1 with TRBJ1-5, with D tentatively TRBD1 (6 bases). V lost 1 base, J lost 2 bases, and 9 bases lay in between. The length of the CDR3 is 15 residues. Germline lookup yields CDR1 MNHNS and CDR2 SASEGT. The CDR3 protein is CASSEGGHGNQPQHF. In nucleotides, the CDR3 is TGTGCCAGCAGTGAAGGGGGGCACGGCAATCAGCCCCAGCATTTT.

The CDR3 spells CASSHDYNEQFF. Here the CDR3 DNA reads TGTGCCAGCAGCCACGACTACAATGAGCAGTTCTTC. The V gene is TRBV7-8, the J gene TRBJ2-1; no clear D gene. Trimming removed 5 bases at V and 3 bases at J, with 5 bases between. The CDR3 spans 12 residues. CDR1 and CDR2 from the germline V gene are SGHVS and FQNEAQ.

The chain joins TRBV30 to TRBJ1-2; tentative D call: TRBD1 (5 bases). Germline-derived CDR1 and CDR2 are GTSNPN and SVGIG (reference sequence). The CDR3 has 14 residues. The V gene lost 0 bases and the J gene lost 6 bases, with 14 bases spanning the gap. CDR3: CAWSVHTSGHGYTF. DNA for the CDR3: TGTGCCTGGAGTGTCCACACGTCGGGGCATGGCTACACCTTC.

The V and J genes are TRBV6-1 and TRBJ1-4, with unresolved D. Germline CDR1 is MNHNS and CDR2 is SASEGT. The CDR3 spans 15 residues. The V end lost 6 bases, the J end lost 8 bases, and 19 bases lay between the germline ends. CDR3 in DNA: TGTGCCAGCAGCTATCAGACCCCGATGGGGGAAAAACTGTTTTTT. Translated, it gives CASSYQTPMGEKLFF.

As for this clone: Other DNA sequences in the same sample also yield this CDR3. The chain recombines TRBV5-1 with TRBJ2-7; 8 bases line up with TRBD2. The CDR3 is made up of 14 amino acids. The V gene end was trimmed by 4 bases and the J gene end by 1 base; junction bases not matched to a gene: 4. Looked up from germline, CDR1 is SGHRS and CDR2 is YFSETQ. CDR3 residues: CASSLTSGSYEQYF. CDR3 coding DNA: TGCGCCAGCAGCCTCACTAGCGGTTCCTACGAGCAGTACTTC.

This clone appeared a single time. The chain's CDR3 is CASSRRGLFVPAFF. The CDR3 DNA is TGTGCCAGCTCACGCCGGGGACTTTTCGTCCCAGCTTTCTTT. The rearrangement uses TRBV18 and TRBJ1-1, with D perhaps matching TRBD1 (5 bases). The CDR3 contains 14 residues. V was clipped by 4 bases and J by 10 bases, with 19 bases between them. Germline values: CDR1 KGHSH, CDR2 LQKENI.

The chain carries TRBV5-5 and TRBJ2-5; maybe TRBD1 (6 bases). This CDR3 comprises 14 residues. Germline CDR1 is SGHKS and CDR2 is YYEKEE (reference sequence). Between the trimmed V and J ends, which lost 0 bases and 4 bases, there was a span of 10 bases. The CDR3 sequence is CASSLEGVRETQYF. The CDR3 region has the DNA TGTGCCAGCAGCTTGGAGGGGGTTCGAGAGACCCAGTACTTC.

This chain links TRBV18 with TRBJ2-7, with no clear D. The CDR3 runs to 13 residues. Per the germline V gene, CDR1 is KGHSH and CDR2 is LQKENI. V lost 1 base, J lost 2 bases, and 6 bases lay in between. CDR3 in amino acids: CASSPLATYEQYF. In DNA, the CDR3 is TGTGCCAGCTCACCACTAGCCACCTACGAGCAGTACTTC.

V is TRBV28 and J is TRBJ2-3, with TRBD2 identical over 7 bases. The J segment lost 1 base and the V segment lost 2 bases, leaving 3 bases of the junction unmatched. The CDR3 length is 15 residues. Germline CDR1 reads MDHEN; CDR2 reads SYDVKM. The CDR3 spells CASSLSGMGTDTQYF. The DNA of the CDR3 is TGTGCCAGCAGTTTAAGCGGGATGGGCACAGATACGCAGTATTTT.

In its sample, this clone was seen once. The gene calls are TRBV19 and TRBJ1-5, with D possibly being TRBD1 (6 bases). The CDR3 is 18 residues long. The germline V and J ends were trimmed by 9 bases and 1 base, with 25 bases remaining between them. Looked up from germline, CDR1 is LNHDA and CDR2 is SQIVND (reference sequence). CDR3 coding DNA: TGTGCCAGGGATTTGGGGGCTCCTCCATGGTGGAGCAATCAGCCCCAGCATTTT. Protein sequence: CARDLGAPPWWSNQPQHF.

The chain uses TRBV5-6 and TRBJ2-1; 7 nucleotides match TRBD2. CDR3 size: 16 residues. Germline CDR1 SGHDT, CDR2 YYEEEE. The V and J ends lost 3 bases and 5 bases, in that order; junction bases with no gene match: 11. The DNA for the CDR3 is TGTGCCAGCAGCTCTTGGGGAGCGGGGTCCCACAATGAGCAGTTCTTC. Protein: CASSSWGAGSHNEQFF.

This clone was seen once. The chain uses TRBV30 and TRBJ2-2, with D possibly TRBD2 on 6 matching bases. Germline V lookup: CDR1 GTSNPN, CDR2 SVGIG (reference sequence). The CDR3 runs to 16 residues. The V gene lost 1 base and the J gene lost 5 bases, with 17 bases spanning the gap. The chain's CDR3 is CAWSGAGGRRTGELFF. The CDR3 DNA follows: TGTGCCTGGAGTGGAGCTGGAGGGCGTCGAACCGGGGAGCTGTTTTTT.

The genes are TRBV5-5 and TRBJ2-4, with D unclear. Trimming took 1 base from V and 0 from J, leaving 14 bases between them. Germline CDR1 reads SGHKS; CDR2 reads YYEKEE (reference sequence). The CDR3 covers 17 residues. The CDR3 DNA sequence: TGTGCCAGCAGCTTGCGGTTAGACCCCTTAGCCAAAAACATTCAGTACTTC. The encoded protein is CASSLRLDPLAKNIQYF.

This chain connects TRBV5-6 to TRBJ2-7; D gene unclear. V gave up 4 bases and J gave up 4 bases, with 18 bases separating them. CDR3 length equals 15 residues. Per the germline V gene, CDR1 is SGHDT and CDR2 is YYEEEE. CDR3 region: CASSRPSPLEYEQYF. The CDR3 region has the DNA TGTGCCAGCAGCCGCCCCTCGCCCCTAGAATACGAGCAGTACTTC. The full variable domain, in which reference TRBV5-6 and TRBJ2-7 provide the parts outside the CDR3, is DAGVTQSPTHLIKTRGQQVTLRCSPKSGHDTVSWYQQALGQGPQFIFQYYEEEERQRGNFPDRFSGHQFPNYSSELNVNALLLGDSALYLCASSRPSPLEYEQYFGPGTRLTVT.

This chain links TRBV5-4 with TRBJ2-2, with 8 bases identical to TRBD1. The CDR3 length is 15 residues. Germline assignment: CDR1 SGHNT and CDR2 YYREEE (reference sequence). J gave up 7 bases and V 1 base, and 6 bases lay outside the gene matches. The CDR3 spells CASSLMDRELGELFF. The CDR3, as DNA: TGTGCCAGCAGCTTGATGGACAGGGAGCTCGGGGAGCTGTTTTTT.

The genes are TRBV5-1 and TRBJ2-7; TRBD2 is a possible D gene (5 bases). V shed 3 bases and J shed 0 bases, with 19 bases lying between them. The CDR3 has 17 residues. Germline loops: CDR1 SGHRS, CDR2 YFSETQ. This chain's CDR3 is CASSSLYDGLSSYEQYF. The CDR3 region has the DNA TGCGCCAGCAGCTCCCTTTATGACGGACTTTCCTCCTACGAGCAGTACTTC. The entire variable domain, with the rest obtained from reference TRBV5-1 and TRBJ2-7, is as follows: KAGVTQTPRYLIKTRGQQVTLSCSPISGHRSVSWYQQTPGQGLQFLFEYFSETQRNKGNFPGRFSGRQFSNSRSEMNVSTLELGDSALYLCASSSLYDGLSSYEQYFGPGTRLTVT.

The chain recombines TRBV11-2 with TRBJ2-1; D might be TRBD1 or TRBD2, each matching 6 bases. Germline lookup yields CDR1 SGHAT and CDR2 FQNNGV. Trimming took 5 bases from V and 9 from J, leaving 14 bases between them. The CDR3 has 13 residues. In DNA form, the CDR3 reads TGTGCCAGCAGCAACGGAGGGGGGAGTGAGCAGTTCTTC. Amino acid sequence: CASSNGGGSEQFF.

The chain couples TRBV27 to TRBJ1-5; D not resolved. There are 16 residues in the CDR3. Trimming took off 4 bases at V and 2 bases at J, with 15 bases between the two ends. CDR1 is MNHEY and CDR2 is SMNVEV in the germline V gene (reference sequence). The CDR3: CASSSGAGRRNQPQHF. The CDR3 region has the DNA TGTGCCAGCAGTTCAGGCGCGGGTCGGCGCAATCAGCCCCAGCATTTT.

This clone was counted between two and nine times. At the DNA level, this CDR3 is encoded by other sequences in the same sample as well. The chain uses TRBV29-1 and TRBJ2-7, with 7 bases aligning to TRBD2. J gave up 1 base and V 2 bases, and 2 bases lay outside the gene matches. This CDR3 region has 13 residues. Germline CDR1 is SQVTM and CDR2 is ANQGSEA. The CDR3, as DNA: TGCAGCGTTGAATCGGGAGGATCCTACGAGCAGTACTTC. It yields the protein CSVESGGSYEQYF.

The rearrangement links TRBV7-9 to TRBJ2-7, with 7 bases aligning to TRBD1. The length of the CDR3 is 15 residues. In germline, CDR1 is SEHNR, CDR2 FQNEAQ (reference sequence). The ends lost 3 bases at V and 7 bases at J; junction bases unmatched: 12. The CDR3 is CASSFQTGTAGEQYF. The DNA for the CDR3 is TGTGCCAGCAGCTTTCAAACCGGGACAGCTGGAGAGCAGTACTTC.

The chain joins TRBV7-9 to TRBJ1-3; D is unresolved. Trimming shortened V by 7 bases and J by 0 bases, and 10 bases separated the two germline ends. Germline V gene data show CDR1 as SEHNR and CDR2 as FQNEAQ (reference sequence). CDR3 length: 14 residues. CDR3 bases: TGTGCCAGCATCTACTTAAACTCTGGAAACACCATATATTTT. It codes for CASIYLNSGNTIYF.